A selection of T cell receptor beta chains follows, all from one sample in a study of cytomegalovirus exposure and HLA in healthy donors. The repertoire was sequenced with immunoSEQ multiplex PCR; TCRdb's copy has only in-frame clones and lacks some. The sample carries 120,000 to 150,000 clones, around 90% recorded once. Sequencing input: PBMCs. These receptors all stem from a woman under 30 in good health and CMV-seropositive. CDR3s include the opening cysteine and the closing phenylalanine or tryptophan. A D gene is named only where the DNA matches it firmly. Only part of the rows carry a size: once, few, many, or a class if the clone is expanded.

V: TRBV5-1; size: NA; J: TRBJ1-2; D: NA; DNA: TGCGCCAGCAGCTTGAAACCCAGTCGTGATCATGGCTACACCTTC; CDR3: CASSLKPSRDHGYTF
V: TRBV28; size: NA; J: TRBJ2-3; D: NA; DNA: TGTGCCAGCAGTTTAGGTTTAGCTCTCACAGATACGCAGTATTTT; CDR3: CASSLGLALTDTQYF
V: TRBV19; size: NA; J: TRBJ1-2; D: TRBD1; DNA: TGTGCCAGTAGTCCGTCTCAGGGGGCGACCAGTTATGGCTACACCTTC; CDR3: CASSPSQGATSYGYTF
V: TRBV2; size: NA; J: TRBJ2-7; D: TRBD1; DNA: TGTGCCAGCCGGGACAGGGCGTACGAGCAGTACTTC; CDR3: CASRDRAYEQYF
V: TRBV30; size: NA; J: TRBJ1-1; D: NA; DNA: TGTGCCTGGAGTGACGATGGGAGGGGGAACACTGAAGCTTTCTTT; CDR3: CAWSDDGRGNTEAFF
V: TRBV6-4; size: NA; J: TRBJ2-3; D: NA; DNA: TGTGCCAGCAGTGACAAGCTGAGGACTCCGATAAACACAGATACGCAGTATTTT; CDR3: CASSDKLRTPINTDTQYF
V: TRBV29-1; size: once; J: TRBJ2-1; D: NA; DNA: TGCAGCGTTGAAGACGGGGGAGCCCATGAGCAGTTCTTC; CDR3: CSVEDGGAHEQFF
V: TRBV6-5; size: NA; J: TRBJ1-2; D: NA; DNA: TGTGCCAGCAGCGGGCTCTCGGGATGGGGAGGCTACACCTTC; CDR3: CASSGLSGWGGYTF
V: TRBV7-7; size: NA; J: TRBJ2-5; D: TRBD2; DNA: TGTGCTAGCAGCTTGGCTAGCGGGGGACAAGAGACCCAGTACTTC; CDR3: CASSLASGGQETQYF
V: TRBV27; size: NA; J: TRBJ1-1; D: NA; DNA: TGTGCCAGCACCCCGACAGTGATGAACACTGAAGCTTTCTTT; CDR3: CASTPTVMNTEAFF
V: TRBV5-1; size: NA; J: TRBJ2-1; D: TRBD1; DNA: TGCGCCAGCAGCTTGGAGGGACAGAGGAGGGAGCAGTTCTTC; CDR3: CASSLEGQRREQFF
V: TRBV11-3; size: NA; J: TRBJ2-7; D: NA; DNA: TGTGCCAGCAGCAAAACAGATTACGAGCAGTACTTC; CDR3: CASSKTDYEQYF
V: TRBV30; size: NA; J: TRBJ2-7; D: TRBD2; DNA: TGTGCCTGGGGAAGCGGGGGGGCCGTACACGAGCAGTACTTC; CDR3: CAWGSGGAVHEQYF
V: TRBV19; size: NA; J: TRBJ1-1; D: TRBD1; DNA: TGTGCCAGTAGATTTTACAGGGGGATGAACACTGAAGCTTTCTTT; CDR3: CASRFYRGMNTEAFF
V: TRBV6-1; size: NA; J: TRBJ1-1; D: NA; DNA: TGTGCCAGCAGTGATGCGGGGAACACTGAAGCTTTCTTT; CDR3: CASSDAGNTEAFF
V: TRBV4-1; size: NA; J: TRBJ2-2; D: NA; DNA: TGCGCCAGCAGCCAAAACGCCTTGGGGAGTCCGAACACCGGGGAGCTGTTTTTT; CDR3: CASSQNALGSPNTGELFF
V: TRBV18; size: NA; J: TRBJ2-7; D: TRBD1; DNA: TGTGCCAGCTCACCGGGGACAGGGACTGGGGAGCAGTACTTC; CDR3: CASSPGTGTGEQYF
V: TRBV28; size: NA; J: TRBJ1-5; D: NA; DNA: TGTGCCAGCAGTTTGGGGAAACGGGGAATTAGCAATCAGCCCCAGCATTTT; CDR3: CASSLGKRGISNQPQHF
V: TRBV4-2; size: NA; J: TRBJ2-3; D: TRBD2; DNA: TGTGCCAGCAGCCAAGACTGGCTAGCGGGAAGGGCGACAGATACGCAGTATTTT; CDR3: CASSQDWLAGRATDTQYF
V: TRBV4-1; size: few; J: TRBJ1-6; D: TRBD1; DNA: TGCGCCAGCCGCTACTCACAGGGGGCGGATTCACCCCTCCACTTT; CDR3: CASRYSQGADSPLHF
V: TRBV19; size: NA; J: TRBJ2-7; D: NA; DNA: TGTGCCAATCCTGGGTTTGTCAGCAGGTTTGGTTACGAGCAGTACTTC; CDR3: CANPGFVSRFGYEQYF
V: TRBV11-2; size: NA; J: TRBJ1-1; D: NA; DNA: TGTGCCAGCAGCCTAGTATTGGACAGGAACACTGAAGCTTTCTTT; CDR3: CASSLVLDRNTEAFF
V: TRBV28; size: NA; J: TRBJ2-1; D: NA; DNA: TGTGCCAGCAGTCTAGCGAGGGAGCAGTTCTTC; CDR3: CASSLAREQFF
V: TRBV6-6; size: NA; J: TRBJ1-1; D: NA; DNA: TGTGCCAGCAGTTATGGTAGGAGGAACACTGAAGCTTTCTTT; CDR3: CASSYGRRNTEAFF
V: TRBV5-1; size: NA; J: TRBJ1-1; D: TRBD1; DNA: TGCGCCAGCAGCTTCCTTAATACAGGGGGCGAAGCTTTCTTT; CDR3: CASSFLNTGGEAFF
V: TRBV7-8; size: many; J: TRBJ2-2; D: TRBD2; DNA: TGTGCCAGCAGCAAAGAGGTAGCGGGGAGACCTTTTGGCGGGGAGCTGTTTTTT; CDR3: CASSKEVAGRPFGGELFF
V: TRBV10-3; size: NA; J: TRBJ1-6; D: TRBD1; DNA: TGTGCCATAAGAACCCGGGACAGGAATTCACCCCTCCACTTT; CDR3: CAIRTRDRNSPLHF
V: TRBV29-1; size: NA; J: TRBJ2-2; D: TRBD2; DNA: TGCAGCGTTGAAGAGGGACTAGCCGGGGAGCTGTTTTTT; CDR3: CSVEEGLAGELFF
V: TRBV28; size: NA; J: TRBJ1-5; D: NA; DNA: TGTGCCAGCAGCAACGACTTCCCCAATCAGCCCCAGCATTTT; CDR3: CASSNDFPNQPQHF
V: TRBV19; size: NA; J: TRBJ2-7; D: NA; DNA: TGTGCCAGTACCCTAGGAAGTGGGGCGAAGAACGAGCAGTACTTC; CDR3: CASTLGSGAKNEQYF
V: TRBV7-8; size: NA; J: TRBJ1-5; D: TRBD1; DNA: TGTGCCAGCAGCTTGGGGGACAGGGCATATCAGCCCCAGCATTTT; CDR3: CASSLGDRAYQPQHF
V: TRBV11-2; size: NA; J: TRBJ2-1; D: NA; DNA: TGTGCCAGCAGCTTGACACGGGATACGGGAAATGAGCAGTTCTTC; CDR3: CASSLTRDTGNEQFF
V: TRBV5-1; size: NA; J: TRBJ2-7; D: NA; DNA: TGCGCCAGCAGCTTGACAGGAAGCTCCTACGAGCAGTACTTC; CDR3: CASSLTGSSYEQYF
V: TRBV5-1; size: few; J: TRBJ2-7; D: TRBD1; DNA: TGCGCCAGCAGCCGCGGACAGGGCCGGTACGAGCAGTACTTC; CDR3: CASSRGQGRYEQYF
V: TRBV19; size: once; J: TRBJ1-1; D: TRBD1; DNA: TGTGCCAGTAGTACCGACAGGGGAAACACTGAAGCTTTCTTT; CDR3: CASSTDRGNTEAFF
V: TRBV7-6; size: once; J: TRBJ2-1; D: NA; DNA: TGTGCCAGCAGCTCGCGGCCCCGCGAGGATGAGCAGTTCTTC; CDR3: CASSSRPREDEQFF
V: TRBV15; size: NA; J: TRBJ1-4; D: NA; DNA: TGTGCCACCAGCATAGAGGGGCACACTAATGAAAAACTGTTTTTT; CDR3: CATSIEGHTNEKLFF
V: TRBV7-9; size: medium-sized; J: TRBJ1-2; D: NA; DNA: TGTGCCAGCAGCTTAGGCCTCGGGGGGGCGAAGGAAGATGGCTACACCTTC; CDR3: CASSLGLGGAKEDGYTF
V: TRBV7-2; size: NA; J: TRBJ1-2; D: TRBD1; DNA: TGTGCCAGCAGCGTACAGGGGGCCGGGCACTATGGCTACACCTTC; CDR3: CASSVQGAGHYGYTF
V: TRBV5-1; size: NA; J: TRBJ2-3; D: NA; DNA: TGCGCCAGCGCCTCCGGGACTCCGGGGGATACGCAGTATTTT; CDR3: CASASGTPGDTQYF
V: TRBV7-7; size: NA; J: TRBJ2-2; D: NA; DNA: TGTGCTAGCAGCCCCTACTCGAGAACCGGGGAGCTGTTTTTT; CDR3: CASSPYSRTGELFF
V: TRBV19; size: NA; J: TRBJ2-3; D: TRBD1; DNA: TGTGCCAGTAGTAATACCGGGACAGGGATTCTAGATACGCAGTATTTT; CDR3: CASSNTGTGILDTQYF
V: TRBV7-3; size: NA; J: TRBJ2-1; D: TRBD2; DNA: TGTGCCAGCAGCCAACCGGCCGGGAGGGCCGGGTCCTACAATGAGCAGTTCTTC; CDR3: CASSQPAGRAGSYNEQFF
V: TRBV11-3; size: NA; J: TRBJ2-7; D: TRBD1; DNA: TGTGCCAGCAGCTTGGCACCTGGGACAGGCAACTTTCCCCCCTCGTACTTC; CDR3: CASSLAPGTGNFPPSYF
V: TRBV13; size: NA; J: TRBJ2-7; D: TRBD2; DNA: TGTGCCAGCAGCTTCGGGACTAGCGGCGCCTACGAGCAGTACTTC; CDR3: CASSFGTSGAYEQYF
V: TRBV11-2; size: once; J: TRBJ2-5; D: NA; DNA: TGTGCCAGCAGCCGGACGGTGGGGCGCGAGACCCAGTACTTC; CDR3: CASSRTVGRETQYF
V: TRBV7-2; size: NA; J: TRBJ1-5; D: NA; DNA: TGTGCCAGCAGCCCCCCCGGGCTCGCACGGACAGATCAGCCCCAGCATTTT; CDR3: CASSPPGLARTDQPQHF
V: TRBV28; size: once; J: TRBJ1-5; D: NA; DNA: TGTGCCAGCAGTTTAGCCCCCGACAGGTATCAGCCCCAGCATTTT; CDR3: CASSLAPDRYQPQHF
V: TRBV28; size: once; J: TRBJ2-3; D: NA; DNA: TGTGCCAGCAGTTTAACCCATTCCTCTATCACAGATACGCAGTATTTT; CDR3: CASSLTHSSITDTQYF
V: TRBV5-4; size: NA; J: TRBJ2-7; D: NA; DNA: TGTGCCAGCAGCTTGGCCGCGTCGGGTACCTCCTACGAGCAGTACTTC; CDR3: CASSLAASGTSYEQYF
V: TRBV5-5; size: NA; J: TRBJ1-1; D: NA; DNA: TGTGCCAGCAGTTCCCCGGGGGGCACTGAAGCTTTCTTT; CDR3: CASSSPGGTEAFF
V: TRBV7-7; size: NA; J: TRBJ2-5; D: NA; DNA: TGTGCTAGCAGCTTGGAGGGGACGGGGACCCAGTACTTC; CDR3: CASSLEGTGTQYF
V: TRBV25-1; size: once; J: TRBJ2-7; D: TRBD2; DNA: TGTGCCAGCAGTGAATGGGGGACTAGCCGGGCATACGAGCAGTACTTC; CDR3: CASSEWGTSRAYEQYF
V: TRBV27; size: NA; J: TRBJ2-2; D: NA; DNA: TGTGCCAGCGGGCTCCAGGGGACCGGGGAGCTGTTTTTT; CDR3: CASGLQGTGELFF
V: TRBV7-2; size: NA; J: TRBJ1-4; D: NA; DNA: TGTGCCAGCAGCTTAGCGTACAAGACCCGGGCCGGGGGTGAAAAACTGTTTTTT; CDR3: CASSLAYKTRAGGEKLFF
V: TRBV28; size: NA; J: TRBJ1-2; D: TRBD1; DNA: TGTGCCAGCAGTTTGCATGGGACAGGGGCTTTTAACTATGGCTACACCTTC; CDR3: CASSLHGTGAFNYGYTF
V: TRBV10-3; size: NA; J: TRBJ2-2; D: NA; DNA: TGTGCCATCAGTGACCAGGGAAAGAGGGAGCTGTTTTTT; CDR3: CAISDQGKRELFF
V: TRBV4-3; size: NA; J: TRBJ2-5; D: NA; DNA: TGCGCCAGCAGCCAAGGACCGGGTAGCCCCTCGTACCAAGAGACCCAGTACTTC; CDR3: CASSQGPGSPSYQETQYF
V: TRBV7-9; size: NA; J: TRBJ2-3; D: TRBD2; DNA: TGTGCCAGCAGCTTAGTCGGGGGGATCACAGATACGCAGTATTTT; CDR3: CASSLVGGITDTQYF
V: TRBV7-8; size: few; J: TRBJ2-7; D: NA; DNA: TGTGCCAGCAGCTTAGCGCGCAGGCAAGCAGGTCGTACAGGCGAGCAGTACTTC; CDR3: CASSLARRQAGRTGEQYF